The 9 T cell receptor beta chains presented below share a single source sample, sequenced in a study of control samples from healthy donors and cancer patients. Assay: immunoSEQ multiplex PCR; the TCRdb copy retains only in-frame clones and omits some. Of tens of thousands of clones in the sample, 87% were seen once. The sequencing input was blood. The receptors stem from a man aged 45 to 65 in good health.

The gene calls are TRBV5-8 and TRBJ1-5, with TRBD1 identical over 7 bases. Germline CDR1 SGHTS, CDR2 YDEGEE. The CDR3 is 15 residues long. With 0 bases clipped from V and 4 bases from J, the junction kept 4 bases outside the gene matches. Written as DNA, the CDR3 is TGTGCCAGCAGCTTGGAAGGACAGGATAATCAGCCCCAGCATTTT. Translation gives CASSLEGQDNQPQHF.

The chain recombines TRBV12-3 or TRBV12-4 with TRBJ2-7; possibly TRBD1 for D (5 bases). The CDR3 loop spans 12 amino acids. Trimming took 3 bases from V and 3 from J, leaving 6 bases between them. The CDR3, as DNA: TGTGCCAGCAGTTTGACAGTCTACGAGCAGTACGTC. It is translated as CASSLTVYEQYV.

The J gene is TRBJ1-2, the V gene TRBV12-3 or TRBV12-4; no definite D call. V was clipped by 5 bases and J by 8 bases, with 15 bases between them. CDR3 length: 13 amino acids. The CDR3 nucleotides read TGTGCCAGCAGTATCGGACCTTACAGCGGCTACACCTTC. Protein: CASSIGPYSGYTF.

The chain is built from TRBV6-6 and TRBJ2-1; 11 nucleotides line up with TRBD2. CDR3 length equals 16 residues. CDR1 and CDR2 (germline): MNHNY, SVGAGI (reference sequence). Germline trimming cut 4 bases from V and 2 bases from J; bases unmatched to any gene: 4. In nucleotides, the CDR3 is TGTGCCAGCAGTTCCTTAGCGGGAGGGCCCTACAATGAGCAGTTCTTC. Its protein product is CASSSLAGGPYNEQFF.

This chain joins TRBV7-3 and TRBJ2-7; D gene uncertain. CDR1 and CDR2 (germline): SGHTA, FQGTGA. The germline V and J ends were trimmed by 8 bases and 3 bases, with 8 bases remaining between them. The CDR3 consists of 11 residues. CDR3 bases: TGTGCCAGCCATCGGAACTACGAGCAGTACGTC. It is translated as CASHRNYEQYV.

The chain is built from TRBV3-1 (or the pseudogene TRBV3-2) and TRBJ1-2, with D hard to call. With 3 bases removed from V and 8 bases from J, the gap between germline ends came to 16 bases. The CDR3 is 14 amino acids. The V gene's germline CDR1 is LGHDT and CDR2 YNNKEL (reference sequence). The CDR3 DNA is TGTGCCAGCAGCCAGGACCCTGCAGATCGGGGCTACACCTTC. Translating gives CASSQDPADRGYTF.

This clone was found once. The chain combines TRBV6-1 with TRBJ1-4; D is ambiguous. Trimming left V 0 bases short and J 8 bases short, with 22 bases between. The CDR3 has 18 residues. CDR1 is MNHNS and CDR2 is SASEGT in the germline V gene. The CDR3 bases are TGTGCCAGCAGTGAAGCGATATATGAGGTTAGGCGTAGGGAAAAACTGTTTTTT. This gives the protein CASSEAIYEVRRREKLFF.

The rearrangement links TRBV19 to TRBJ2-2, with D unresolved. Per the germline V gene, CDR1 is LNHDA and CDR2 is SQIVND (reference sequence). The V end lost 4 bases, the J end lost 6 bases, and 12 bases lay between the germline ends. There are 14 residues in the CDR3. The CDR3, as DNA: TGTGCCAGTAGTAGGGGTGGAGACGCCGGGGAGCTGTTTTTT. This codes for CASSRGGDAGELFF.

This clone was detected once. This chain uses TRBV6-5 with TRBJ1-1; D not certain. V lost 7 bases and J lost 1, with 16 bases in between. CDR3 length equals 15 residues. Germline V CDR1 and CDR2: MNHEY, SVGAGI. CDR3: CASNSRRMANTEAFF. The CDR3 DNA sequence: TGTGCCAGCAACAGCAGGAGGATGGCGAACACTGAAGCTTTCTTT.